The 7 T cell receptor beta chains below all came from one sample that was sequenced in a study of memory CD4+ T cells and cytomegalovirus serostatus. Only in-frame clones appear in the TCRdb table, and some are missing; sequencing was by immunoSEQ multiplex PCR. The data show approximately 46,000 clones, 60% to 80% seen once. Single viable CD3+CD4+CD8-CD45RO+ cells were sorted as the memory CD4+ T cells. Source material: memory CD4+ T cells from blood. These receptors came from an adult in good health and CMV-seronegative.

The J gene is TRBJ1-1, the V gene TRBV28, with TRBD1 identical over 11 bases. Per germline, CDR1 MDHEN and CDR2 SYDVKM. There are 16 residues in the CDR3. V was pared by 2 bases and J by 2 bases, with 4 bases of the junction left unmatched. The DNA for the CDR3 is TGTGCCAGCAGTTTAGGGACAGGGGGGCCCAACACTGAAGCTTTCTTT. Residues: CASSLGTGGPNTEAFF.

V usage is TRBV6-6 and J usage is TRBJ1-1; D gene uncertain. The CDR3 contains 14 residues. The V gene lost 0 bases and the J gene lost 7 bases, with 12 bases spanning the gap. CDR1 and CDR2 from the germline V gene are MNHNY and SVGAGI (reference sequence). The CDR3 loop is CASSYSSKSVEAFF. The CDR3 DNA reads as TGTGCCAGCAGTTACTCTAGTAAGTCAGTTGAAGCTTTCTTT.

This chain connects TRBV19 to TRBJ1-2; 7 nucleotides match TRBD1. The J segment lost 8 bases and the V segment lost 3 bases, leaving 12 bases of the junction unmatched. The germline V gene encodes CDR1 LNHDA and CDR2 SQIVND (reference sequence). This CDR3 spans 15 amino acids. In DNA, the CDR3 is TGTGCCAGTAGTATCGCGCCCGGGACAGAGCACGGCTACACCTTC. Protein sequence: CASSIAPGTEHGYTF.

The table lists this clone with a count of one. The chain recombines TRBV15 with TRBJ2-3; D call uncertain. Germline V CDR1 and CDR2: LNHNV, YYDKDF (reference sequence). This CDR3 contains 17 residues. The V gene lost 2 bases and the J gene lost 3 bases, with 18 bases spanning the gap. CDR3 DNA: TGTGCCACCAGCAGAACGAGTTTGGGGTCCATTACAGATACGCAGTATTTT. Its protein is CATSRTSLGSITDTQYF. The full variable domain, completed using reference TRBV15 and TRBJ2-3, is DAMVIQNPRYQVTQFGKPVTLSCSQTLNHNVMYWYQQKSSQAPKLLFHYYDKDFNNEADTPDNFQSRRPNTSFCFLDIRSPGLGDTAMYLCATSRTSLGSITDTQYFGPGTRLTVL.

The J gene is TRBJ2-1, the V gene TRBV7-9, with D possibly TRBD1 on 6 matching bases. There are 15 residues in the CDR3. The V end lost 5 bases, the J end lost 2 bases, and 13 bases lay between the germline ends. Germline lookup yields CDR1 SEHNR and CDR2 FQNEAQ (reference sequence). Written as DNA, the CDR3 is TGTGCCAGCAGCCCCAACAGGGAACCCTACAATGAGCAGTTCTTC. Translating gives CASSPNREPYNEQFF.

This chain links TRBV5-1 with TRBJ1-2; D call uncertain. V shed 4 bases and J shed 6 bases, with 19 bases lying between them. Germline CDR1 is SGHRS and CDR2 is YFSETQ. This CDR3 region has 15 residues. The CDR3 spells CASSQTVRAQDGYTF. In nucleotides, the CDR3 is TGCGCCAGCAGCCAAACGGTTAGGGCCCAGGATGGCTACACCTTC. Based on the CDR3 plus reference TRBV5-1 and TRBJ1-2, the full variable domain is KAGVTQTPRYLIKTRGQQVTLSCSPISGHRSVSWYQQTPGQGLQFLFEYFSETQRNKGNFPGRFSGRQFSNSRSEMNVSTLELGDSALYLCASSQTVRAQDGYTFGSGTRLTVV.

This chain connects TRBV6-1 to TRBJ1-2; D is ambiguous. Trimming stripped 7 bases from V and 1 base from J, with 7 bases between. The CDR3 is 12 residues long. Germline V gives CDR1 MNHNS, CDR2 SASEGT. As DNA, the CDR3 is TGTGCCAGCACCGGAAATAACTATGGCTACACCTTC. This sequence encodes CASTGNNYGYTF.